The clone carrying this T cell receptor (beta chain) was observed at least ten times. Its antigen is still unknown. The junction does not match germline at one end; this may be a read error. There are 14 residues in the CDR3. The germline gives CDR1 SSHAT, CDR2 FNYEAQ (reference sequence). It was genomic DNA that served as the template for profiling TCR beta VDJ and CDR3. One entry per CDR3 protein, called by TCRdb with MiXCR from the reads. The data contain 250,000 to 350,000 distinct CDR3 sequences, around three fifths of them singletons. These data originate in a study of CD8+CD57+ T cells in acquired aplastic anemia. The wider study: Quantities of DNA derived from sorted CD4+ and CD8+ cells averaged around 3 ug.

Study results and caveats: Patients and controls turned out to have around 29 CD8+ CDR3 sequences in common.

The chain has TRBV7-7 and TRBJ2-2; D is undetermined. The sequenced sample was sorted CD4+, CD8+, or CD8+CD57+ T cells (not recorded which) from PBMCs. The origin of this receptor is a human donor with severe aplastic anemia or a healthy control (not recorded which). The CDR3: CASSFQALTGELFF. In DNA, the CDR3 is TGTGCTAGCAGCTTCCAAGCCCTCACCGGGGAGCTGTTTTTT.